This paragraph covers one T cell receptor (beta chain) sequence. Its antigen is currently unknown. The data originate from a study of T cell repertoires in cytomegalovirus infection. Study-level information: Public TCR beta signature analysis indicated the presence of both CMV infection and matching HLA type. Findings and limits, study-wide: HLA-C-restricted CMV clonotypes gave the most frequent clonotype in two of eight donors.

One entry per CDR3 protein results from TCRdb running MiXCR on the reads. The data hold about 920,000 distinct CDR3 sequences, with around 32% observed a single time. CDR3 size: 16 residues. Losses at the gene ends were 5 bases for V and 1 base for J; bases not matched to a gene: 10. Per germline, CDR1 MNHEY and CDR2 SVGEGT. Sequenced material: cultured CD8+ T cells from PBMCs, taken from culture after CMV antigen stimulation. This TCR was recovered from a human donor in good health (CMV status not recorded). Some clones in this sample may be carry-over from other donors' samples. The rearrangement uses TRBV6-2 or TRBV6-3 and TRBJ1-1, with TRBD1 matching over 7 bases. The CDR3 protein is CASSLTPGDRNTEAFF. The CDR3 DNA reads as TGTGCCAGCAGTCTTACACCCGGGGACAGGAACACTGAAGCTTTCTTT.